This T cell receptor beta chain stems from a study of CD8+CD57+ T cells in acquired aplastic anemia. To note about this clonotype: The junction differs from germline at one of its ends, possibly a read error.

The template used for profiling TCR beta VDJ and CDR3 was genomic DNA. Each CDR3 protein gets one entry after TCRdb re-called the reads with MiXCR. The sample has a few hundred thousand distinct CDR3 sequences; 65% to 80% are singletons. The TCR originated in a human donor in good health, serving as a control. The sample consisted of sorted CD4+, CD8+, or CD8+CD57+ T cells (not recorded which) from PBMCs.

CDR3 loop: CDSSFFTSSTRARGGRGNEQFF. CDR3 DNA: TGTGACAGCAGCTTCTTCACCAGCAGTACTAGAGCCCGGGGGGGCCGAGGGAATGAGCAGTTCTTC. This rearrangement joins TRBV7-6 to TRBJ2-1; 8 nucleotides line up with TRBD2. There are 22 residues in the CDR3. Germline values: CDR1 SGHVS, CDR2 FNYEAQ.